The clone carrying this TCR beta chain came up once. This CDR3 spans 15 amino acids. Trimming removed 4 bases from V and 6 bases from J, with 17 bases in between. Germline V gene data show CDR1 as SGHNT and CDR2 as YYREEE (reference sequence). The entry originates in a study of OX40 agonist ivuxolimab in advanced cancers. Across the study: At approximately 80% male, the cohort had a mean age of roughly 60 years, ranging from roughly 23 to 80. Among those treated, three patients had partial responses, one with hepatocellular carcinoma and two with cutaneous melanoma. It was permissible to have had prior anti-PD-1, anti-PD-L1 or anti-CTLA-4 therapy, and about 40% had some.

This table comes from immunoSEQ multiplex PCR, and its TCRdb copy is limited to in-frame clones, with some not included. The sample has 85,000 to 100,000 clones, about 90% seen once; the top ten hold roughly 0.79%. The starting material was CD4+ or CD8+ T cells sorted from blood, obtained in a trial of the OX40 agonist ivuxolimab. The source is an adult with an advanced solid tumor such as melanoma, head and neck, liver or kidney cancer. The V and J genes are TRBV5-4 and TRBJ1-3; no firm D call. The CDR3 loop reads CASSVGGVPQNTIYF. The CDR3 DNA follows: TGTGCCAGCAGCGTCGGTGGGGTCCCCCAAAACACCATATATTTT.